This T cell receptor beta chain was observed in a study of regulatory T cells in long-lasting Graves disease. Study overall: Graves' cases, newly diagnosed, had used antithyroid drugs under 3 months.

On this clonotype itself: Its target is unknown. No conserved phenylalanine or tryptophan ends this CDR3, so it is likely a read error.

The CDR3 loop spans 14 amino acids. The germline CDR1 and CDR2 sequences are SEHNR and FQNEAQ (reference sequence). The V and J ends lost 3 bases and 6 bases respectively, with 15 bases between them. Time point denoted: newly diagnosed GD, antithyroid drugs for less than 3 months. Researchers made the TCR library from RNA that was extracted from PBMCs. Broader study findings: Persistent Graves' patients possessed reduced TCR diversity relative to recently diagnosed ones.

Relying on iRepertoire HTBI primers and Arm-PCR of CDR3 regions, the team built TCR beta libraries. TCRdb analysed the multiplex PCR reads with MiXCR anew, one entry per CDR3 protein. This table has roughly 420,000 distinct CDR3 sequences, 16% appearing once. The same specimen was also included in a second study, on T cells in Graves' hyperthyroidism and ophthalmopathy. That investigation notes: A patient was excluded if there was uncontrolled infection, other autoimmune disease, pregnancy or lactation.

The receptor comes from a woman under 30 with Graves disease. The chain combines TRBV7-9 with TRBJ2-7; the D gene is possibly TRBD1 (6 bases). Material: peripheral blood mononuclear cells (PBMCs), obtained at new diagnosis, from a patient treated with antithyroid drugs. The CDR3, as DNA: TGTGCCAGCAGCTTCCAGGGGCAGGGAAGCGAGCAGTACCTC. As protein: CASSFQGQGSEQYL.